This TCR beta chain derives from a study of OX40 agonist ivuxolimab in advanced cancers. In terms of the full investigation: Ivuxolimab, which targeted the costimulatory receptor OX40 (CD134), was an agonistic, fully human IgG2 monoclonal antibody. Intravenous ivuxolimab was administered to patients every 2 weeks at six dose levels: 0.01, 0.1, 0.3, 1.5, 3 and 10 mg/kg. Among the roughly 54 dose-escalation patients, around 20 had hepatocellular carcinoma, roughly 15 melanoma, 9 renal cell carcinoma and 9 head and neck cancer. The dose-escalation cohort was about 87% male with a mean age of approximately 60 years, ranging from about 23 to 85. Patients were allowed to have had prior anti-PD-1, anti-PD-L1 or anti-CTLA-4 therapy, and more than 35% of the dose-escalation patients had been treated with checkpoint inhibitors. Three dose-escalation patients achieved partial responses, one with hepatocellular carcinoma and two with cutaneous melanoma. The point of sequencing TCRbeta in the periphery was to test whether ivuxolimab changed TCR sequence diversity and drove clonal T-cell expansion. The paper covers the monotherapy dose-escalation part of the phase I ivuxolimab trial, which included N = 52 patients. What the study reported, not specific to this receptor: The antigen specificity of the peripheral T cells that underwent clonal expansion was not determined. At doses from 0.1 to 3.0 mg/kg, clonal expansion was seen in both CD4+ and CD8+ blood T cells between baseline and week 6. On average, CD8+ T cells showed more expanded clones than CD4+ T cells after ivuxolimab. Low levels of normalized T-cell clonal expansion were also shown by some nonresponding patients. In the 0.1-3.0 mg/kg groups, partial responders were among the patients with the lowest normalized peripheral clonal expansion, particularly in CD8+ T cells.

There are 16 amino acids in the CDR3, from cysteine to phenylalanine inclusive. The kept DNA is CDR3 alone, 48 bases in frame from the first base. CDR1 is given as SEHNR and CDR2 as FQNEAQ, both from the germline V gene (reference sequence). In the case of this clone: The target of this receptor is not known. A read error may produce the germline difference seen at one junction end.

Genomic DNA was isolated from the sorted cells so that the TCRbeta CDR3 region could be sequenced. TCRbeta CDR3 regions were sequenced using the immunoSEQ Assay. In its TCRdb copy, this immuneACCESS table keeps in-frame sequences only and misses some clones. Where compared with another copy, unresolved V genes explain less than half of these, and the others have no known cause. In all, the sample holds about 40,000 clones, and 65% to 90% of those were seen once. Of the sample, 7.6% is held by the ten largest clones. Patients with a history of autoimmune disease or receiving systemic immunosuppression were excluded from the trial. Peripheral blood for TCR sequencing was collected from all dose cohorts at baseline, on cycle 4 day 1, and on cycle 7 day 1. Samples came from an open-label, multicenter, first-in-human phase I dose-escalation trial of ivuxolimab. The trial enrolled adults with locally advanced or metastatic head and neck squamous cell, hepatocellular, melanoma or renal cell carcinoma. Before TCR sequencing, CD4+ T cells and CD8+ T cells from peripheral blood were sorted into separate populations.

Recombination linked TRBV7-9 to TRBJ1-2; the D gene cannot be named for sure. The clonotype was recovered from an adult with an advanced solid tumor such as melanoma, head and neck, liver or kidney cancer. The sequencing here drew on CD4+ or CD8+ T cells sorted from blood, taken in a trial of the OX40 agonist ivuxolimab. The DNA sequence is given as TGTGCCAGCAGCTTGGCCGAGGAACTTTCTAAATATGGCTACACCTTC. This yields the protein CASSLAEELSKYGYTF. When the CDR3 is completed using the reference TRBV7-9 and TRBJ1-2 genes on either side, the full variable domain is DTGVSQNPRHKITKRGQNVTFRCDPISEHNRLYWYRQTLGQGPEFLTYFQNEAQLEKSRLLSDRFSAERPKGSFSTLEIQRTEQGDSAMYLCASSLAEELSKYGYTFGSGTRLTVV.